This TCR beta chain was sequenced in a study of tissue T cells after allogeneic stem cell transplantation. In the study overall: Enrolled prospectively were adult allogeneic hematopoietic cell transplant recipients whose graft-versus-host disease was steroid-refractory. Study conclusions and caveats: Which tissue TCRs were alloreactive or antigen-specific was not determined. Some clones might be persisting host cells. Within patients, tissue anatomy strongly shaped TCR repertoire composition.

About this clone itself: Its antigen is as yet unknown.

Sequenced by immunoSEQ multiplex PCR; TCRdb stores in-frame clones only, minus some. The top ten hold 3% to 4% of the sample, which has approximately 45,000 clones, roughly 90% seen once. The V gene's germline CDR1 is LGHDT and CDR2 YNNKEL (reference sequence). This CDR3 comprises 17 residues. V lost 1 base to trimming and J lost 5 bases, with 17 bases between them. The clonotype originates from a woman aged 40 to 75 who later had graft-versus-host disease after an allogeneic stem cell transplant. The chain is built from TRBV3-1 (or the pseudogene TRBV3-2) and TRBJ2-2; D might be TRBD2 (6 bases). The specimen was blood, collected before transplantation. DNA for the CDR3: TGTGCCAGCAGCCAAGGGCTCCTATCGGGAGAAACCGGGGAGCTGTTTTTT. It yields the protein CASSQGLLSGETGELFF.